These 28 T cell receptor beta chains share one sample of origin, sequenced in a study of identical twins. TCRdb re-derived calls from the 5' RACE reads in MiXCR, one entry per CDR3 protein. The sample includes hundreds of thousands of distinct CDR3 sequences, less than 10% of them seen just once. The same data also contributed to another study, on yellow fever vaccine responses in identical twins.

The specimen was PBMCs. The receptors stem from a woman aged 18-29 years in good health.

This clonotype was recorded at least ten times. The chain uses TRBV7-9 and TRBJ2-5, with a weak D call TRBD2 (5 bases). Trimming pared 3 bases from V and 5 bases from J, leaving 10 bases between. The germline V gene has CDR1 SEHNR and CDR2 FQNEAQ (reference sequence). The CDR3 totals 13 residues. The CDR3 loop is CASSFPGLETQYF. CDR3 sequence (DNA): TGTGCCAGCAGCTTCCCGGGATTGGAGACCCAGTACTTC.

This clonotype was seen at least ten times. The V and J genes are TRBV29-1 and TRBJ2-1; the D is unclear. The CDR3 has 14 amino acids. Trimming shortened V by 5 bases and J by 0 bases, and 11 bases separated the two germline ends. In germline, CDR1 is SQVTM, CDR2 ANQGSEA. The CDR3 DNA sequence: TGCAGCGTTTTTGGCGTTAGCTCCTACAATGAGCAGTTCTTC. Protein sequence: CSVFGVSSYNEQFF.

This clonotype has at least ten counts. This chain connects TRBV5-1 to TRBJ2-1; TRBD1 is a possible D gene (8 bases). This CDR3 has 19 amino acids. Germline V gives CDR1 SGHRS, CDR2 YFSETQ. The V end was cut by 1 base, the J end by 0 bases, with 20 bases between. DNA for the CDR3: TGCGCCAGCAGCTTGTCCGACGCAACAGGGGGGGGCTCCTACAATGAGCAGTTCTTC. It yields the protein CASSLSDATGGGSYNEQFF.

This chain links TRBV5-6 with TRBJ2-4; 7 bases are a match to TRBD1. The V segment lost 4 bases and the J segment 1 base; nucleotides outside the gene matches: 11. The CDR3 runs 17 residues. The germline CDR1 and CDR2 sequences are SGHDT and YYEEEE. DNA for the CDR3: TGTGCCAGCAGCGTATACAGGGGTTCAACCGCCAAAAACATTCAGTACTTC. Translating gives CASSVYRGSTAKNIQYF.

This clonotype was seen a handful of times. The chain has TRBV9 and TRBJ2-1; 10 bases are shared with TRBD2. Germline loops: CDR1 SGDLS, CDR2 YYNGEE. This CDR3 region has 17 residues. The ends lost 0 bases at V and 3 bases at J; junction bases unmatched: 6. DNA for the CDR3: TGTGCCAGCAGCGTAGACCCAACTAGCGGGAACTACAATGAGCAGTTCTTC. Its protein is CASSVDPTSGNYNEQFF.

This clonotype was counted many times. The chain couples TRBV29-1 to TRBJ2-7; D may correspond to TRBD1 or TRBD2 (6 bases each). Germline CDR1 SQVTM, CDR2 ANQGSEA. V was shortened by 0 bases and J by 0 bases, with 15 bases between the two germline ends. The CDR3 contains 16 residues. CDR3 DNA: TGCAGCGTTGAAGAGGCAAAAGGGGGGAGCTCCTACGAGCAGTACTTC. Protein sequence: CSVEEAKGGSSYEQYF.

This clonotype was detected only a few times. CDR3 sequence (DNA): TGTGCCAGCAGCTTTGGGACAGACACCGGGGAGCTGTTTTTT. Protein product: CASSFGTDTGELFF. The chain carries TRBV7-9 and TRBJ2-2, with 7 positions matching TRBD1. Germline V gives CDR1 SEHNR, CDR2 FQNEAQ (reference sequence). CDR3 size: 14 residues. V trimming: 3 bases; J trimming: 3 bases; junction bases outside the gene matches: 1.

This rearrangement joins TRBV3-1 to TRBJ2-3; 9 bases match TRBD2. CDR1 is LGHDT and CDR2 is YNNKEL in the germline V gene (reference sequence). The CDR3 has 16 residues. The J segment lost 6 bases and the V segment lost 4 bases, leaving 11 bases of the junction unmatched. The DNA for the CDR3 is TGTGCCAGCAGCCTGCGTGCGGGGGGGCAGCGGGATACGCAGTATTTT. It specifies CASSLRAGGQRDTQYF.

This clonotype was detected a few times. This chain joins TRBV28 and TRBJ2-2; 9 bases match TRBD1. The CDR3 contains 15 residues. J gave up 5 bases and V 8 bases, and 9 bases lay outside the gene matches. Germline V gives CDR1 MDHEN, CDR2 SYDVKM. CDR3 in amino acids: CASGRPGQGTGELFF. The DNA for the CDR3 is TGTGCCAGCGGGCGACCGGGACAGGGAACCGGGGAGCTGTTTTTT.

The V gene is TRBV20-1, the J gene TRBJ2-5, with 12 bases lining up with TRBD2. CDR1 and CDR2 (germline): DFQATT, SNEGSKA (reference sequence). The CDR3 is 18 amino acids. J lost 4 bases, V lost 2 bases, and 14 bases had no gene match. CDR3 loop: CSARRATSGRGGGETQYF. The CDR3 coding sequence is TGCAGTGCTAGACGCGCGACTAGCGGGAGAGGGGGGGGAGAGACCCAGTACTTC.

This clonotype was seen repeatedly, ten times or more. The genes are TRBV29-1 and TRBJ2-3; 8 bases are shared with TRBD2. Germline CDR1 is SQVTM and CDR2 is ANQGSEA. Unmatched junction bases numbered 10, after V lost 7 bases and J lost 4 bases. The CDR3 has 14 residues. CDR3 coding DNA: TGCAGCGCCGGGGGTCCGGGACTAGCAGATACGCAGTATTTT. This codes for CSAGGPGLADTQYF.

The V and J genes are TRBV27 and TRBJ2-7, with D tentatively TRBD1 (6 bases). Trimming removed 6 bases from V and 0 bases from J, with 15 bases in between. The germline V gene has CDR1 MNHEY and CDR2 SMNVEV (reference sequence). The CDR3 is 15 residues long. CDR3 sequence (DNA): TGTGCCAGCAGATTTACAGGGACCAGCTCCTACGAGCAGTACTTC. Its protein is CASRFTGTSSYEQYF.

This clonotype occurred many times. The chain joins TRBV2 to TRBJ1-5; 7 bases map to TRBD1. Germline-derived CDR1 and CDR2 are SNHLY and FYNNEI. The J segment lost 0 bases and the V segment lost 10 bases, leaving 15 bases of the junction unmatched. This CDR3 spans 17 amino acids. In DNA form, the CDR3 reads TGTGCCACGGCCCAGGGGGGCAGGACGTATAGCAATCAGCCCCAGCATTTT. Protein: CATAQGGRTYSNQPQHF.

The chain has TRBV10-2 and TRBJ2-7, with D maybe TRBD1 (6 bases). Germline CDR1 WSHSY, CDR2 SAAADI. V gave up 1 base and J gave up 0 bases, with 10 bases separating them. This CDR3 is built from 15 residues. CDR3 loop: CASSEWQGSSYEQYF. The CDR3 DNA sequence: TGCGCCAGCAGTGAGTGGCAGGGGAGCTCCTACGAGCAGTACTTC.

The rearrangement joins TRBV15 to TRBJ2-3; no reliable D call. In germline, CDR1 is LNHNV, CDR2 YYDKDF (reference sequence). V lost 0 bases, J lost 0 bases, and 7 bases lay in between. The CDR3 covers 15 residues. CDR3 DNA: TGTGCCACCAGCAGAGATCGAGTAAGCACAGATACGCAGTATTTT. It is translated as CATSRDRVSTDTQYF.

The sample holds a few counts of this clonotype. CDR3 amino acids: CSVVLGTMSGEQYF. Here the CDR3 DNA reads TGCAGCGTTGTCCTCGGGACAATGTCGGGGGAGCAGTACTTC. The chain has TRBV29-1 and TRBJ2-7; possible D gene TRBD1, 6 bases. The CDR3 has 14 amino acids. Trimming took 4 bases from V and 7 from J, leaving 20 bases between them. CDR1 and CDR2 (germline): SQVTM, ANQGSEA.

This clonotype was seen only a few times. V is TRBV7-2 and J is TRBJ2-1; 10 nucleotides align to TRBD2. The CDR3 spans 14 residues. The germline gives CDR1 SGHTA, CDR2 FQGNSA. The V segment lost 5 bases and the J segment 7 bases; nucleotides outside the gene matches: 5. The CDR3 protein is CASSPGTSVNEQFF. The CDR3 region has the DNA TGTGCCAGCAGCCCCGGGACTAGCGTTAATGAGCAGTTCTTC.

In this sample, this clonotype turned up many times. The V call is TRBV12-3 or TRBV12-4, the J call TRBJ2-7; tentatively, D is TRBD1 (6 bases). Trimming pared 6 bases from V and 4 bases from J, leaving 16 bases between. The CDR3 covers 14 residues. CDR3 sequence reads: CASSHQGSSYEQYF. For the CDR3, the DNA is TGTGCCAGCAGCCATCAGGGGAGCTCGTACGAGCAGTACTTC.

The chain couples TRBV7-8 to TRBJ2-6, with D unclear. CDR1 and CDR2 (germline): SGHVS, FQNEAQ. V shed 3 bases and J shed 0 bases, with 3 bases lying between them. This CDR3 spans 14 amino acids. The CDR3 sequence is CASSFVSGANVLTF. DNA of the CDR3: TGTGCCAGCAGCTTTGTCTCTGGGGCCAACGTCCTGACTTTC.

In DNA form, the CDR3 reads TGCGCCAGCTTCCCCGGGACAGGGGCCGGTGGGGCCAACGTCCTGACTTTC. The encoded protein is CASFPGTGAGGANVLTF. V usage is TRBV5-1 and J usage is TRBJ2-6; 10 nucleotides match TRBD1. The CDR3 runs 17 residues. Germline trimming cut 7 bases from V and 3 bases from J; bases unmatched to any gene: 10. In germline, CDR1 is SGHRS, CDR2 YFSETQ.

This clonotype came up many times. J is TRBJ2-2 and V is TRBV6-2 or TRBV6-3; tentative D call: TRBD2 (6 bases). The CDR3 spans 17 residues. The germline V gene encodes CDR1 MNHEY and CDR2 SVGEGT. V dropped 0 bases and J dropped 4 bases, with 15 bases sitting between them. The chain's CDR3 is CASSYSPGLRGTGELFF. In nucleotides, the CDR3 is TGTGCCAGCAGTTACTCGCCGGGGTTGCGGGGCACCGGGGAGCTGTTTTTT.

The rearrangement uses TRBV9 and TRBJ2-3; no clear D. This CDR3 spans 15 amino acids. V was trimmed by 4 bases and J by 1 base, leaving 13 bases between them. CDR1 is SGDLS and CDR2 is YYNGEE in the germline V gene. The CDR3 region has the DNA TGTGCCAGCAGCACGGATATCGTAGGCACAGATACGCAGTATTTT. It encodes CASSTDIVGTDTQYF.

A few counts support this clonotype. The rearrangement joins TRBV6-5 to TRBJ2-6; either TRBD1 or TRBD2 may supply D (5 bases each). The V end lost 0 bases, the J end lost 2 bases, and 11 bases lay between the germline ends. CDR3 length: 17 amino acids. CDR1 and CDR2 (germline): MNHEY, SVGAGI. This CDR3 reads CASSYSTGRTGANVLTF. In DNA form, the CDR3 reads TGTGCCAGCAGTTACTCGACGGGGCGTACTGGGGCCAACGTCCTGACTTTC.

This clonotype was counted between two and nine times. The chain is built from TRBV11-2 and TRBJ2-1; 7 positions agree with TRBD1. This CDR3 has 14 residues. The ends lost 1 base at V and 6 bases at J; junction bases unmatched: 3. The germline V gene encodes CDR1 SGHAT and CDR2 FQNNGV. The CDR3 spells CASSLAQGPNEQFF. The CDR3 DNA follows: TGTGCCAGCAGCTTAGCACAGGGGCCCAATGAGCAGTTCTTC. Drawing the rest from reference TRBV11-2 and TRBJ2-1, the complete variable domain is EAGVAQSPRYKIIEKRQSVAFWCNPISGHATLYWYQQILGQGPKLLIQFQNNGVVDDSQLPKDRFSAERLKGVDSTLKIQPAKLEDSAVYLCASSLAQGPNEQFFGPGTRLTVL.

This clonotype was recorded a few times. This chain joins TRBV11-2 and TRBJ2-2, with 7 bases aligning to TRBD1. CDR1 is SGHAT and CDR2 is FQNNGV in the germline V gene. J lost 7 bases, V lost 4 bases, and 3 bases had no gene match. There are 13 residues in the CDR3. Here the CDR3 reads CASSSWDSGELFF. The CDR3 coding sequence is TGTGCCAGCAGCTCATGGGACAGCGGGGAGCTGTTTTTT.

In DNA form, the CDR3 reads TGTGCCACCAGTGATTCGTACAGTCACAACGAGCAGTACTTC. It is translated as CATSDSYSHNEQYF. This chain joins TRBV24-1 and TRBJ2-7; the D is unclear. The germline V gene encodes CDR1 KGHDR and CDR2 SFDVKD. The CDR3 runs 14 residues. V lost 2 bases, J lost 5 bases, and 12 bases lay in between.

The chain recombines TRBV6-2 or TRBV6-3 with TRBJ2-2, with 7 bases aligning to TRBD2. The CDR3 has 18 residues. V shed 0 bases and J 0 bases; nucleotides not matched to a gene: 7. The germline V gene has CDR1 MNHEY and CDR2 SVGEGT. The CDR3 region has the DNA TGTGCCAGCAGTTACTCCCCAGCGGGGCCATCGAACACCGGGGAGCTGTTTTTT. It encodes CASSYSPAGPSNTGELFF.

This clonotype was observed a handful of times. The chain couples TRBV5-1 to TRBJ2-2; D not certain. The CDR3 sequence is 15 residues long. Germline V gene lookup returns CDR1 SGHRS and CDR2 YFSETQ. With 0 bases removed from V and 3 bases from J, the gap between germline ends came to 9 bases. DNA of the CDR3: TGCGCCAGCAGCTTGGTGTGGGGTTACACCGGGGAGCTGTTTTTT. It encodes CASSLVWGYTGELFF.